The source of this T cell receptor (beta chain) is a study of blood T cell repertoires in COVID-19. Across the study: T cells, B-cell-depleted T cells, or PBMCs provided the cDNA or gDNA that served as material.

The germline V gene encodes CDR1 KGHDR and CDR2 SFDVKD. The CDR3 loop spans 17 amino acids. After removal of 5 bases from V and 0 bases from J, the junction contained 6 bases not matched to a gene. Profiling relied on immunoSEQ multiplex PCR, and the TCRdb table lists in-frame clones only, not all of them. Among approximately 53,000 clones listed, approximately 80% were seen once. Individuals drawn from approximately 22 US areas were roughly 18 to 100 years old. Assignments of participants to cohorts depended upon their own reported clinical history. The sequenced sample consisted of PBMCs or T cells enriched from blood (not recorded which). The chain employs TRBV24-1 and TRBJ2-6, with 7 bases lining up with TRBD1. The TCR originated in a woman aged 50 to 65 with acute COVID-19. The CDR3 sequence is CATSGGQRSSGANVLTF. CDR3 bases: TGTGCCACCAGTGGGGGACAGCGTAGCTCTGGGGCCAACGTCCTGACTTTC.